The rows below give T cell receptor beta chains drawn from one sample of a study of shared T cell receptors in the human thymus. Profiling relied on immunoSEQ multiplex PCR, and the TCRdb table lists in-frame clones only, not all of them. This sample has more than 550,000 clones, with approximately 83% found just once. The same specimen was also included in a second study, on human thymus T cells.

The sequenced sample consisted of thymocytes. The receptor set was obtained from a girl under three years old with a congenital heart defect. Each CDR3 is given with its conserved first and last residue. The D gene is left open where the match is weak. Expanded clones are given a class, and other clones once, few, many or no size at all.

-	TRBV19	TRBJ2-7	-	CASSIDRAGFYEQYF	TGTGCCAGTAGTATAGATAGGGCAGGGTTCTACGAGCAGTACTTC
-	TRBV20-1	TRBJ1-1	-	CSARTDVEAFF	TGCAGTGCGAGGACTGATGTTGAAGCTTTCTTT
-	TRBV5-1	TRBJ1-4	TRBD1	CASSLSGTGDEKLFF	TGCGCCAGCAGCTTGTCCGGGACAGGGGACGAAAAACTGTTTTTT
-	TRBV5-4	TRBJ2-5	-	CASSFGQPQETQYF	TGTGCCAGCAGCTTCGGACAGCCCCAAGAGACCCAGTACTTC
-	TRBV2	TRBJ1-2	TRBD1	CAPEGTRGAGYTF	TGTGCCCCCGAGGGCACCAGGGGGGCCGGCTACACCTTC
-	TRBV5-1	TRBJ2-4	-	CASSLVFGAGNIQYF	TGCGCCAGCAGCTTGGTTTTTGGGGCCGGAAACATTCAGTACTTC
-	TRBV10-3	TRBJ1-2	TRBD1	CAISNPGTGVIGYGYTF	TGTGCCATCAGTAACCCCGGGACAGGGGTCATCGGCTATGGCTACACCTTC
once	TRBV28	TRBJ2-7	TRBD1	CASRSRDRESYEQYF	TGTGCCAGCAGGTCACGGGACAGGGAATCCTACGAGCAGTACTTC
-	TRBV6-5	TRBJ1-6	TRBD1	CASSYSDRVDNSPLHF	TGTGCCAGCAGTTACTCGGACAGGGTAGACAATTCACCCCTCCACTTT
few	TRBV18	TRBJ1-2	-	CASSTLGAWDIGGYTF	TGTGCCAGCTCAACCCTTGGGGCATGGGACATCGGGGGCTACACCTTC
-	TRBV2	TRBJ1-1	TRBD1	CASRLAGTGGLNTEAFF	TGTGCCAGCAGACTCGCCGGGACAGGGGGCCTGAACACTGAAGCTTTCTTT
once	TRBV7-2	TRBJ2-1	-	CASSLATQTIVNEQFF	TGTGCCAGCAGCTTAGCGACTCAGACGATAGTGAATGAGCAGTTCTTC
-	TRBV14	TRBJ2-5	TRBD2	CASSQGARRGAPGTQYF	TGTGCCAGCAGCCAAGGGGCCCGGCGGGGGGCGCCGGGGACCCAGTACTTC
-	TRBV9	TRBJ1-2	-	CASSVGAGDYGYTF	TGTGCCAGCAGCGTTGGGGCAGGGGACTATGGCTACACCTTC
-	TRBV28	TRBJ1-2	-	CASSLGLRRGAGGYTF	TGTGCCAGCAGTTTGGGCCTCCGTCGGGGGGCCGGTGGCTACACCTTC
-	TRBV11-2	TRBJ1-1	-	CASSLEMGGGNTEAFF	TGTGCCAGCAGCTTAGAGATGGGGGGAGGAAACACTGAAGCTTTCTTT
-	TRBV7-2	TRBJ1-2	-	CASSPARGIHGYTF	TGTGCCAGCAGCCCGGCACGGGGGATTCACGGCTACACCTTC
-	TRBV7-9	TRBJ2-6	TRBD1	CASSSDRGKRSGANVLTF	TGTGCCAGCAGCTCTGACAGGGGAAAGCGCTCCGGGGCCAACGTCCTGACTTTC
once	TRBV7-2	TRBJ1-1	-	CASSRADRNTEAFF	TGTGCCAGCAGCCGCGCCGACAGGAACACTGAAGCTTTCTTT
-	TRBV5-1	TRBJ2-1	TRBD1	CASSQHPYRGNEQFF	TGCGCCAGCAGCCAACACCCTTACAGGGGGAATGAGCAGTTCTTC